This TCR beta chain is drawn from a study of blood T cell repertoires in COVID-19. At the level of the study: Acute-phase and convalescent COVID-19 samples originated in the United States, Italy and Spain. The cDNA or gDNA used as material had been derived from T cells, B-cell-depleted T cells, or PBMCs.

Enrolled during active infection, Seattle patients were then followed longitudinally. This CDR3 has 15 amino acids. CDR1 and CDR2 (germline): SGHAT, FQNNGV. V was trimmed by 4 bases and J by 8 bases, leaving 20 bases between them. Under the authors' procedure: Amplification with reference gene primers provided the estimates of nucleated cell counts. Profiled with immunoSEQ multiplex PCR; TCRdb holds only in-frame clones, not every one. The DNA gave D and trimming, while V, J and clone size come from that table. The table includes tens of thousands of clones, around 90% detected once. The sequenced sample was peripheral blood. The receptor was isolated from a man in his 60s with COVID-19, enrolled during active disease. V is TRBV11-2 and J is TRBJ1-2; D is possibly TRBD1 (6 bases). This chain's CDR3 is CASSSRGGQLGGYTF. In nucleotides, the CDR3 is TGTGCCAGCAGCTCCAGGGGTGGACAGTTGGGGGGCTACACCTTC.